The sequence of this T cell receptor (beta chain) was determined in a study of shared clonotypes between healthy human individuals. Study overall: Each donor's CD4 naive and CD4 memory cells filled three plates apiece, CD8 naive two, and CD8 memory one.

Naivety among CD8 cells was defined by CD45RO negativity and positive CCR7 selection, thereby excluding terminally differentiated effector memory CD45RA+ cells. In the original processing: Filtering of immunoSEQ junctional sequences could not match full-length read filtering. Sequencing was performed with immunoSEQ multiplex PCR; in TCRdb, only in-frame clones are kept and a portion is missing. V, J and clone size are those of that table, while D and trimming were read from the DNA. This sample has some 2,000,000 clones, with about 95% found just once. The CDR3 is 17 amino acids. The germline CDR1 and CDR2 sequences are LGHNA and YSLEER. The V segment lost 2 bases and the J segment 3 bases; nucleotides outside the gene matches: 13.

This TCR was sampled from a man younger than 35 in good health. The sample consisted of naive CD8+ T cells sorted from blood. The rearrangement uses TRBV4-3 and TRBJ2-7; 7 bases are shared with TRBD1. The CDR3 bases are TGCGCCAGCAGCCAACAGTCGACAGGGCGCGCGAGCTACGAGCAGTACTTC. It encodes CASSQQSTGRASYEQYF.